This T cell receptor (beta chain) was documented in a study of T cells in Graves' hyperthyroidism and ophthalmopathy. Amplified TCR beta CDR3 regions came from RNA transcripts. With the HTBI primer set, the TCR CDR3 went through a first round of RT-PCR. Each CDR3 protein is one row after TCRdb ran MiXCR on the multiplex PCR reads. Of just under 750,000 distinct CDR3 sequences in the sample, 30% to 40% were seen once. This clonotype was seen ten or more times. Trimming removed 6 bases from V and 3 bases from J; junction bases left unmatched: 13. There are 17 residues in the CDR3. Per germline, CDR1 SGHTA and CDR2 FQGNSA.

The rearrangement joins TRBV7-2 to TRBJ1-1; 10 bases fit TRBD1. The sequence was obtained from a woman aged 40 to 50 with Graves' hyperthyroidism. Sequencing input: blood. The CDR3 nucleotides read TGTGCCAGCAGGAATCCCTATTCCGGGACAGGGGACACTGAAGCTTTCTTT. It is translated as CASRNPYSGTGDTEAFF.